The clone carrying this T cell receptor beta chain has just one count. The time point here: cycle 4 day 1 (C4D1), after 5 to 7 weeks of nivolumab. After autologous stem cell transplantation all patients relapsed, and prior brentuximab vedotin exposure differed between cohorts. V dropped 7 bases and J dropped 4 bases, with 14 bases sitting between them. The CDR3 totals 15 residues. CDR1 and CDR2 from the germline V gene are LNHDA and SQIVND (reference sequence). Repertoires were generated with immunoSEQ multiplex PCR, while TCRdb's copy carries only in-frame clones and drops some. The sample records 43,000 or so clones, more than 70% being singletons. The source of the sample is a study of PD-1 blockade in classical Hodgkin lymphoma.

The chain is built from TRBV19 and TRBJ2-6; D is unclear. The sample consisted of peripheral blood mononuclear cells (PBMCs), taken before the fourth cycle of nivolumab. This sequence originates from a human donor with classical Hodgkin lymphoma. The CDR3 loop reads CASTHLQSGANVLTF. In DNA form, the CDR3 reads TGTGCCAGTACCCATCTCCAGTCGGGGGCCAACGTCCTGACTTTC.